This T cell receptor beta chain derives from a study of T cells after yellow fever vaccination (dated by TCRdb to about 2019). A note on the overall study: The SMART-Seq v4 Ultra Low Input RNA kit was used to prepare libraries from fractions with low cell numbers. Blood was collected at multiple timepoints before and after primary and secondary immunization, and bulk PBMC replicates and cell subsets were isolated. To follow T-cell clones before and after primary and booster YFV17D yellow fever vaccination, bulk TCR alpha and beta repertoires were sequenced over time. Two healthy male donors made up the cohort, one aged 18 to 30 years and the other aged 30 to 40 years. Broader findings and caveats from the paper: Compared with the primary T-cell response, the secondary T-cell response was weaker but faster, peaking on day 5 rather than day 15. Because abundant contaminating clonotypes from the bulk population could be contained in FACS-sorted repertoires, computational filtering was required. After the booster, most clones that had expanded after primary vaccination were detected again (roughly 96% of CD4 and around nine tenths of CD8), suggesting broad maintenance of memory. Only a couple of donors were included in the study, so the extent to which the findings can be generalized is limited. A small share of clonotypes occurred in both CD4 and CD8 compartments, likely arising from convergent recombination.

The sample's treatment or condition label is to be understood as: live attenuated yellow fever vaccine strain. A standard Ficoll-Paque protocol was used to isolate PBMCs from peripheral blood. Dynabeads CD4 and CD8 positive selection kits were used to isolate CD4 and CD8 T-cell fractions. RNA was extracted with TriZol from bulk PBMCs, CD4 and CD8 fractions, and dextramer-positive and dextramer-negative fractions. Concerning this clonotype: Its target antigen remains unknown. One end of the junction does not line up with germline, which may come from a read error.

CDR1 is given as SEHNR and CDR2 as FQNEAQ, both from the germline V gene (reference sequence). From its cysteine to its phenylalanine, the CDR3 spans 13 amino acids. Solely the CDR3 DNA is kept, with 39 bases framed from the first base. The reads were generated on an Illumina NovaSeq 6000. TCR cDNA was synthesized by 5'RACE template switching, which introduced a universal primer site and unique molecular identifiers. Priming of cDNA synthesis was performed from both the TCR alpha and TCR beta constant segments. Library amplification involved two PCR steps, and the second step added sample barcodes and sequencing adapters. Sequencing of the libraries was done on either Illumina HiSeq 2500 (2x100 bp) or NovaSeq (2x150 bp). Per the original workflow: Reads were demultiplexed and collapsed into UMI consensus sequences with MIGEC, and V(D)J alignment was performed with MiXCR. Vaccine-responding clonotypes were identified with edgeR using replicate PBMC samples, with FDR below 0.01 and a log2 fold change above 5 up to day 15 being required. Each bulk clonotype was labeled CD4 or CD8 based on which sequenced repertoire, CD4 or CD8, contained the clonotype at higher abundance. TCRdb reworked the public reads: Q25 trimming with fastp, MiXCR clone assembly, productive beta chains retained. All rows with the same CDR3 protein become a single entry with the most common DNA and genes. TCRdb's processing, not the authors' own work, is the source of the V and J calls. The sample profile shows some 160,000 distinct CDR3 sequences; roughly 9% of them were found once. Approximately 39% of the sample is in the top ten clones.

Recombination joined TRBV7-9 with TRBJ2-5, with 8 bases aligning to TRBD1. The TCR comes from a man aged 18 to 29 who received the YFV17D yellow fever vaccine. The specimen comprised CD8+ T cells sorted from PBMCs, sampled 45 days after the yellow fever booster vaccination. The nucleotide sequence is given as TGTGCCAGCAGCTTAGGGGGACAGGCCGACGAGGACTTC. The translation is CASSLGGQADEDF.